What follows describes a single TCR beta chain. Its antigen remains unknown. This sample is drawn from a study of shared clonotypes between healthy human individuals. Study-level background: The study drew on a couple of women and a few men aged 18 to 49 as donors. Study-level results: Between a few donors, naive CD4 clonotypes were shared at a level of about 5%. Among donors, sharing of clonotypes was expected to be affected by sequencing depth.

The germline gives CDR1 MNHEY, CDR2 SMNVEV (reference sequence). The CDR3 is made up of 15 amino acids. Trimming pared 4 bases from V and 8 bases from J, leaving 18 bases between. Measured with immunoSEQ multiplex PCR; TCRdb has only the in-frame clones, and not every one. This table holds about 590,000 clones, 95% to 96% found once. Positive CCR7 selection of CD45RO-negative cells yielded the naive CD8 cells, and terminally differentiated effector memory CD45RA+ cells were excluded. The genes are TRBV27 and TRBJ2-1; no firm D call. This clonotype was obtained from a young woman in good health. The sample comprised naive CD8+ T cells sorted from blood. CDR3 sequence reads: CASSSDAARYDEQFF. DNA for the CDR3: TGTGCCAGCAGTTCCGACGCAGCTAGATACGATGAGCAGTTCTTC.